The 24 T cell receptor beta chains presented below share a single source sample, sequenced in a study of cytomegalovirus exposure and HLA in healthy donors. Primers: 60 Vbeta forward and 13 Jbeta reverse. TCRdb's copy holds only in-frame clones and misses some; the assay was immunoSEQ multiplex PCR. The repertoire holds 150,000 to 200,000 clones, 84% seen once, with 4% to 6% in the top ten. The sequencing sample was made of PBMCs. The receptors here all came from a girl aged 10-17 years in good health and CMV-seropositive.

The gene calls are TRBV19 and TRBJ1-5; D possibly corresponds to TRBD1 (5 bases). The CDR3 consists of 14 residues. Trimming took off 4 bases at V and 0 bases at J, with 7 bases between the two ends. Germline V CDR1 and CDR2: LNHDA, SQIVND (reference sequence). CDR3 coding DNA: TGTGCCAGTAGTAAACAGGTTAGCAATCAGCCCCAGCATTTT. Its translation is CASSKQVSNQPQHF.

The chain combines TRBV7-8 with TRBJ1-4; the D gene is possibly TRBD1 (6 bases). The germline V and J ends were trimmed by 5 bases and 5 bases, with 12 bases remaining between them. The CDR3 loop spans 14 amino acids. CDR1 is SGHVS and CDR2 is FQNEAQ in the germline V gene. The CDR3 here is CASSQDRENEKLFF. The CDR3 bases are TGTGCCAGCAGCCAGGACAGAGAAAATGAAAAACTGTTTTTT.

The chain carries TRBV5-1 and TRBJ2-5, with TRBD1 matching over 7 bases. This CDR3 is built from 14 residues. V trimming: 4 bases; J trimming: 1 base; junction bases outside the gene matches: 4. Germline-derived CDR1 and CDR2 are SGHRS and YFSETQ. The CDR3, as DNA: TGCGCCAGCAGCACACAGGGGCTCCAAGAGACCCAGTACTTC. Protein: CASSTQGLQETQYF.

The chain employs TRBV19 and TRBJ1-1; no clear D gene. Germline CDR1 and CDR2: LNHDA and SQIVND (reference sequence). Trimming cost V 10 bases and J 4 bases, with 19 bases left between them. CDR3 length equals 14 residues. The CDR3 sequence is CATRSSLAPTEAFF. DNA of the CDR3: TGTGCCACCCGATCCTCGCTTGCGCCCACTGAAGCTTTCTTT.

The sample holds a few counts of this clone. The chain carries TRBV5-1 and TRBJ2-3; 11 nucleotides line up with TRBD2. The V and J ends lost 2 bases and 5 bases, in that order; junction bases with no gene match: 7. Germline assignment: CDR1 SGHRS and CDR2 YFSETQ. The CDR3 consists of 16 residues. CDR3 sequence reads: CASSLPTSGEGDTQYF. DNA for the CDR3: TGCGCCAGCAGCTTACCGACTAGCGGGGAGGGAGATACGCAGTATTTT.

This clone was picked up a small number of times. This rearrangement joins TRBV18 to TRBJ2-7; D is perhaps TRBD1 (5 bases). The CDR3 contains 13 residues. Trimming left V 1 base short and J 5 bases short, with 9 bases between. From germline, CDR1 is KGHSH and CDR2 LQKENI. This CDR3 reads CASSPLKGNEQYF. The CDR3 DNA sequence: TGTGCCAGCTCACCACTTAAGGGGAACGAGCAGTACTTC.

V and J are TRBV27 and TRBJ1-2, with no clear D. CDR1 is MNHEY and CDR2 is SMNVEV in the germline V gene (reference sequence). The CDR3 is 15 residues long. Trimming took off 3 bases at V and 0 bases at J, with 11 bases between the two ends. This CDR3 is CASSLNGLANYGYTF. The CDR3 nucleotides are TGTGCCAGCAGTTTGAATGGACTAGCTAACTATGGCTACACCTTC.

The gene calls are TRBV19 and TRBJ2-5; 7 positions match TRBD2. Trimming cost V 6 bases and J 1 base; bases outside gene matches: 8. Germline V gene lookup returns CDR1 LNHDA and CDR2 SQIVND (reference sequence). The CDR3 runs 15 residues. CDR3 region: CASSRLRGVQETQYF. The CDR3, as DNA: TGTGCCAGTAGCAGACTACGGGGGGTCCAAGAGACCCAGTACTTC.

The chain joins TRBV6-1 to TRBJ1-1, with no clear D. Germline V CDR1 and CDR2: MNHNS, SASEGT. The CDR3 covers 13 residues. V lost 8 bases and J lost 2, with 12 bases in between. CDR3 residues: CASRPGFNTEAFF. The CDR3 DNA is TGTGCCAGCCGCCCCGGGTTTAACACTGAAGCTTTCTTT.

J is TRBJ1-1 and V is TRBV6-1; D remains unclear. Trimming stripped 6 bases from V and 7 bases from J, with 9 bases between. Germline CDR1 MNHNS, CDR2 SASEGT. The CDR3 spans 11 residues. CDR3 protein: CASRNSFEAFF. The CDR3 nucleotides are TGTGCCAGCAGAAACTCCTTTGAAGCTTTCTTT.

The V and J genes are TRBV19 and TRBJ2-7; possibly TRBD2 for D (6 bases). Germline CDR1 is LNHDA and CDR2 is SQIVND (reference sequence). The V gene lost 3 bases and the J gene lost 0 bases, with 9 bases spanning the gap. There are 14 residues in the CDR3. The CDR3 loop reads CASSMTGSSYEQYF. The CDR3 DNA follows: TGTGCCAGTAGTATGACCGGGAGCTCCTACGAGCAGTACTTC.

The chain is built from TRBV14 and TRBJ2-7; 8 nucleotides agree with TRBD1. Germline values: CDR1 SGHDN, CDR2 FVKESK. The V segment lost 5 bases and the J segment 5 bases; nucleotides outside the gene matches: 5. CDR3 length equals 13 residues. The CDR3 DNA reads TGTGCCAGCAGCAACGGACAGGGTAACGAGCAGTACTTC. As protein: CASSNGQGNEQYF.

V usage is TRBV11-3 and J usage is TRBJ2-1, with TRBD1 as a possible D gene (6 bases). Germline loops: CDR1 SGHNT, CDR2 YENEEA. The CDR3 is 14 residues long. V dropped 6 bases and J dropped 0 bases, with 9 bases sitting between them. As DNA, the CDR3 is TGTGCCAGCAGTGTAGGGGGCTCCTACAATGAGCAGTTCTTC. Encoded protein: CASSVGGSYNEQFF.

The chain joins TRBV6-6 to TRBJ1-4; weak D call: TRBD1 (6 bases). Germline CDR1 MNHNY, CDR2 SVGAGI (reference sequence). Trimming removed 4 bases at V and 1 base at J, with 13 bases between. This CDR3 region has 16 residues. For the CDR3, the DNA is TGTGCCAGCAGTTGGGGGCCCCAGAGAACTAATGAAAAACTGTTTTTT. Translation gives CASSWGPQRTNEKLFF.

This chain connects TRBV15 to TRBJ1-1, with TRBD1 matching over 11 bases. The V and J ends lost 1 base and 6 bases, in that order; junction bases with no gene match: 4. In germline, CDR1 is LNHNV, CDR2 YYDKDF (reference sequence). This CDR3 is 15 amino acids long. The CDR3 DNA reads TGTGCCACCAGCAGAGGAGGACAGGGGGCCTCTGAAGCTTTCTTT. It encodes CATSRGGQGASEAFF.

The J gene is TRBJ1-2, the V gene TRBV19; 7 bases map to TRBD1. The CDR3 spans 15 residues. Germline CDR1 is LNHDA and CDR2 is SQIVND (reference sequence). Trimming cost V 7 bases and J 1 base; bases outside gene matches: 9. The CDR3 sequence: CASTPDRQINYGYTF. DNA of the CDR3: TGTGCCAGTACCCCGGACAGGCAGATTAACTATGGCTACACCTTC.

The CDR3 here is CASSASAGEGTEAFF. Written as DNA, the CDR3 is TGTGCCAGCAGTGCCTCCGCAGGGGAAGGCACTGAAGCTTTCTTT. V usage is TRBV6-1 and J usage is TRBJ1-1; D may be TRBD1 (6 bases). The V gene lost 4 bases and the J gene lost 4 bases, with 16 bases spanning the gap. The V gene's germline CDR1 is MNHNS and CDR2 SASEGT. The CDR3 length is 15 residues.

The CDR3 nucleotides read TGTGCCAGCGTAATCCTTTGGGGCCCAGGTCAATATGACGAGCAGTACTTC. It specifies CASVILWGPGQYDEQYF. The chain links TRBV6-4 to TRBJ2-7; D is possibly TRBD1 (5 bases). CDR1 MRHNA and CDR2 SNTAGT come from the germline V gene. The CDR3 sequence is 17 residues long. Trimming took off 8 bases at V and 5 bases at J, with 28 bases between the two ends.

To note about this clone: One junction end disagrees with the germline gene, perhaps due to a read error. This chain joins TRBV28 and TRBJ2-2; TRBD1 agrees at 7 bases. Per the germline V gene, CDR1 is MDHEN and CDR2 is SYDVKM. There are 14 residues in the CDR3. The CDR3 reads CATSLGTVPGELFF. The CDR3 DNA sequence: TGTGCCACCAGTTTAGGGACAGTCCCCGGGGAGCTGTTTTTT. Full variable domain (missing parts from reference TRBV28 and TRBJ2-2): DVKVTQSSRYLVKRTGEKVFLECVQDMDHENMFWYRQDPGLGLRLIYFSYDVKMKEKGDIPEGYSVSREKKERFSLILESASTNQTSMYLCATSLGTVPGELFFGEGSRLTVL.

For the CDR3, the DNA is TGTGCCAGCAGTTACTACGGAGGAGGCTACACCTTC. Protein sequence: CASSYYGGGYTF. The V call is TRBV6-5, the J call TRBJ1-2; no firm D call. V dropped 1 base and J dropped 8 bases, with 8 bases sitting between them. CDR1 MNHEY and CDR2 SVGAGI come from the germline V gene. This CDR3 region has 12 residues.

The V call is TRBV19, the J call TRBJ1-4; TRBD1 aligns across 7 bases. The ends lost 6 bases at V and 0 bases at J; junction bases unmatched: 4. The CDR3 sequence is 15 residues long. CDR1 and CDR2 (germline): LNHDA, SQIVND (reference sequence). This CDR3 is CASRGGQATNEKLFF. In nucleotides, the CDR3 is TGTGCCAGTAGGGGAGGACAGGCAACTAATGAAAAACTGTTTTTT.

CDR3: CASSLSPETVQETQYF. The DNA for the CDR3 is TGTGCCAGCAGTTTATCCCCCGAGACAGTACAAGAGACCCAGTACTTC. The V and J genes are TRBV27 and TRBJ2-5; perhaps TRBD1 as D (5 bases). Germline CDR1 is MNHEY and CDR2 is SMNVEV (reference sequence). The CDR3 is 16 residues long. V lost 0 bases to trimming and J lost 2 bases, with 13 bases between them.

This chain connects TRBV5-8 to TRBJ2-1, with 11 bases matching TRBD1. The CDR3 runs 19 residues. Germline-derived CDR1 and CDR2 are SGHTS and YDEGEE. Trimming at V came to 3 bases and at J to 0 bases, leaving 11 bases not matched to a gene. The CDR3 coding sequence is TGTGCCAGCAGCTCCGGACAGGGGGCTAGAACGAGCTCCTACAATGAGCAGTTCTTC. Amino acids: CASSSGQGARTSSYNEQFF.

The genes are TRBV2 and TRBJ2-7, with D perhaps matching TRBD2 (6 bases). The CDR3 totals 13 residues. Germline V CDR1 and CDR2: SNHLY, FYNNEI. Trimming took off 7 bases at V and 1 base at J, with 11 bases between the two ends. CDR3 nucleotide sequence: TGTGCCAGCATACGGGGGAGGTCCTACGAGCAGTACTTC. The encoded protein is CASIRGRSYEQYF. Full variable domain (missing parts from reference TRBV2 and TRBJ2-7): EPEVTQTPSHQVTQMGQEVILRCVPISNHLYFYWYRQILGQKVEFLVSFYNNEISEKSEIFDDQFSVERPDGSNFTLKIRSTKLEDSAMYFCASIRGRSYEQYFGPGTRLTVT.